This entry concerns a single TCR beta chain. Its antigen is as yet unknown. CDR3 length: 12 residues. CDR1 and CDR2 from the germline V gene are SGHRS and YFSETQ. Trimming stripped 0 bases from V and 7 bases from J, with 7 bases between. At the Johns Hopkins FTIC core, DNA taken from cultured CD4+ T cells was sequenced by way of the Oncomine TCR Beta short-read assay. TCRdb processed the PCR reads anew with MiXCR; each CDR3 protein has one entry. This table has about 11,000 distinct CDR3 sequences, about 38% appearing once. This record comes from a study of vaccination and CD4 T cells after COVID-19. Overall study context: Median draw time for post-COVID samples was 101 days post-diagnosis (range 35 to 161).

The treatment was: roughly 11-day PBMC culture with coronavirus spike peptide pools or control peptides (ViraFEST assay). Patients returned positive PCR results between March and December 2020, earlier than US Alpha, Beta and Delta variants. The source of this sequence is a human donor who had recovered from COVID-19. The specimen sequenced was CD4+ T cells from blood, cultured in vitro. The chain employs TRBV5-1 and TRBJ2-5; no firm D call. As DNA, the CDR3 is TGCGCCAGCAGCTTGGAAGCTGTGACCCAGTACTTC. It codes for CASSLEAVTQYF.